One sample yielded the 23 T cell receptor beta chains listed below, sequenced in a study of human versus mouse CDR3 diversity and MHC coevolution. Here immunoSEQ multiplex PCR was the method, and the copy in TCRdb shows in-frame clones only, minus some. The sample consists of fewer than 80,000 clones, about 90% of them appearing once. Sequencing was carried out using naive CD4+ T cells from blood. The subset is: CD45RO-negative CD62L-positive naive CD4 T cells. The source is a person aged 25 to 75 in good health.

This chain links TRBV27 with TRBJ1-5; D is perhaps TRBD1 (6 bases). Trimming took off 8 bases at V and 0 bases at J, with 14 bases between the two ends. The CDR3 extends over 15 amino acids. Germline-derived CDR1 and CDR2 are MNHEY and SMNVEV (reference sequence). In DNA, the CDR3 is TGTGCCAGCGCCCGAAACAGGGATAGCAATCAGCCCCAGCATTTT. Its translation: CASARNRDSNQPQHF.

CDR3 amino acids: CASSLGARGTQYF. The CDR3 nucleotides read TGTGCCAGCAGTTTAGGGGCCAGGGGAACTCAGTACTTC. The chain links TRBV28 to TRBJ2-7; TRBD1 might be the D (6 bases). Per germline, CDR1 MDHEN and CDR2 SYDVKM. Trimming stripped 2 bases from V and 10 bases from J, with 15 bases between. This CDR3 contains 13 residues. The full variable domain, with the rest looked up from reference TRBV28 and TRBJ2-7, is DVKVTQSSRYLVKRTGEKVFLECVQDMDHENMFWYRQDPGLGLRLIYFSYDVKMKEKGDIPEGYSVSREKKERFSLILESASTNQTSMYLCASSLGARGTQYFGPGTRLTVT.

V is TRBV28 and J is TRBJ1-2; TRBD1 matches at 10 bases. Germline lookup yields CDR1 MDHEN and CDR2 SYDVKM. V was pared by 5 bases and J by 5 bases, with 5 bases of the junction left unmatched. The CDR3 is 14 amino acids. The CDR3 DNA follows: TGTGCCAGCAGTCCAGGGACAGGGGTTTATGGCTACACCTTC. Its translation is CASSPGTGVYGYTF.

This chain uses TRBV5-6 with TRBJ1-2; D is uncertain. The CDR3 loop spans 17 amino acids. The germline CDR1 and CDR2 sequences are SGHDT and YYEEEE. V was trimmed by 3 bases and J by 0 bases, leaving 18 bases between them. The CDR3 DNA is TGTGCCAGCAGCTCATACTCGGCGGAAAAAGCTAACTATGGCTACACCTTC. This translates into CASSSYSAEKANYGYTF.

In its sample, this clone was seen once. The chain combines TRBV27 with TRBJ1-2; TRBD1 matches at 8 bases. The CDR3 is 15 residues long. J lost 2 bases, V lost 3 bases, and 5 bases had no gene match. CDR1 is MNHEY, CDR2 SMNVEV, per germline (reference sequence). CDR3 amino acids: CASSLSQGANYGYTF. As DNA, the CDR3 is TGTGCCAGCAGTTTGTCGCAGGGGGCGAACTATGGCTACACCTTC.

This chain joins TRBV19 and TRBJ2-5, with 11 nucleotides matching TRBD2. The closer fit of TRBJ2-7 to the DNA end suggests the J call may be wrong. The germline CDR1 and CDR2 sequences are LNHDA and SQIVND (reference sequence). There are 16 residues in the CDR3. CDR3 protein: CASSPTGTSGNYEQYF. The CDR3 region has the DNA TGTGCCAGTAGTCCGACGGGGACTAGCGGCAACTACGAGCAGTACTTC.

This chain joins TRBV2 and TRBJ1-2; D may be TRBD1 (5 bases). Germline CDR1 SNHLY, CDR2 FYNNEI. There are 17 residues in the CDR3. The V end lost 2 bases, the J end lost 4 bases, and 20 bases lay between the germline ends. The CDR3 nucleotides are TGTGCCAGCAGTGAAACCCGACAGCCCCCATCGACCTATGGCTACACCTTC. This encodes CASSETRQPPSTYGYTF.

Details on this clone: A read error may account for a junction end that differs from germline. The genes are TRBV5-1 and TRBJ2-1; TRBD2 matches at 8 bases. CDR3 length: 15 amino acids. Looked up from germline, CDR1 is SGHRS and CDR2 is YFSETQ. CDR3 residues: CTSSVSGVTGNEQFF. The CDR3 DNA sequence: TGCACCAGCAGCGTTAGCGGGGTCACGGGGAATGAGCAGTTCTTC.

This clone occurred a few times. The CDR3 protein is CASSQGGRLNQPQHF. The CDR3 coding sequence is TGCGCCAGCAGCCAGGGAGGGAGGCTGAATCAGCCCCAGCATTTT. This rearrangement joins TRBV4-1 to TRBJ1-5; no clear D gene. Germline V gene data show CDR1 as MGHRA and CDR2 as YSYEKL. V lost 3 bases and J lost 4, with 13 bases in between. The CDR3 is made up of 15 amino acids.

The genes are TRBV6-5 and TRBJ2-7; 7 nucleotides agree with TRBD1. The CDR3 is made up of 14 amino acids. Germline loops: CDR1 MNHEY, CDR2 SVGAGI. The trim removed 6 bases at V and 3 bases at J, leaving 8 bases unmatched. The CDR3 region has the DNA TGTGCCAGCAGACCGGGACAGTCGATCTACGAGCAGTACTTC. It specifies CASRPGQSIYEQYF.

The chain uses TRBV28 and TRBJ1-2; D is possibly TRBD1 (6 bases). V shed 3 bases and J shed 6 bases, with 11 bases lying between them. CDR3 size: 13 residues. The germline gives CDR1 MDHEN, CDR2 SYDVKM. CDR3 protein: CASSLVQGNGYTF. The CDR3 DNA is TGTGCCAGCAGTTTGGTACAGGGTAATGGCTACACCTTC.

This clone was detected once. This chain uses TRBV5-4 with TRBJ2-1; a weak D match, TRBD1 (6 bases). Germline loops: CDR1 SGHNT, CDR2 YYREEE (reference sequence). The CDR3 has 15 amino acids. The V end was cut by 4 bases, the J end by 1 base, with 12 bases between. CDR3 DNA: TGTGCCAGCAGCCCCGACAGGCGTTCCTACAATGAGCAGTTCTTC. Its protein is CASSPDRRSYNEQFF.

The chain links TRBV30 to TRBJ2-7, with TRBD1 as a possible D gene (6 bases). Between the trimmed V and J ends, which lost 2 bases and 3 bases, there was a span of 8 bases. Looked up from germline, CDR1 is GTSNPN and CDR2 is SVGIG (reference sequence). This CDR3 spans 12 amino acids. CDR3 loop: CAWSKDSYEQYF. The CDR3 DNA reads TGTGCCTGGAGTAAGGACAGCTACGAGCAGTACTTC.

The V and J genes are TRBV11-2 and TRBJ2-6; 9 bases fit TRBD1. The CDR3 has 17 residues. Trimming cost V 3 bases and J 0 bases; bases outside gene matches: 3. CDR1 and CDR2 (germline): SGHAT, FQNNGV. CDR3 bases: TGTGCCAGCAGCTTCCGGGACAGGGTCTCTGGGGCCAACGTCCTGACTTTC. This sequence encodes CASSFRDRVSGANVLTF.

This sequence joins TRBV7-2 and TRBJ1-2; 7 positions match TRBD1. V lost 5 bases and J lost 6; bases outside the gene matches: 9. Germline V gene data show CDR1 as SGHTA and CDR2 as FQGNSA. The CDR3 totals 14 residues. DNA for the CDR3: TGTGCCAGCAGCGTCCAGGGGGAAGTCCATGGCTACACCTTC. It is translated as CASSVQGEVHGYTF.

The rearrangement uses TRBV5-6 and TRBJ2-5, with TRBD1 identical over 8 bases. J was trimmed by 1 base and V by 1 base; bases with no gene match: 0. The CDR3 consists of 14 residues. Germline V CDR1 and CDR2: SGHDT, YYEEEE. Here the CDR3 reads CASSLTGGQETQYF. For the CDR3, the DNA is TGTGCCAGCAGCTTGACAGGGGGCCAAGAGACCCAGTACTTC.

This sequence joins TRBV11-2 and TRBJ2-5; D unresolved. CDR3 size: 14 residues. The ends were cut back, 2 bases at V and 2 bases at J, with 9 bases in the middle. Germline lookup yields CDR1 SGHAT and CDR2 FQNNGV. The CDR3 loop reads CASSLQAPQETQYF. Written as DNA, the CDR3 is TGTGCCAGCAGCTTACAAGCGCCGCAAGAGACCCAGTACTTC.

A remark on this clone: Relative to the germline gene, one junction end is altered; a read error may explain this. This rearrangement joins TRBV5-6 to TRBJ2-1, with a possible D match to TRBD2 (6 bases). CDR3 length equals 14 residues. In germline, CDR1 is SGHDT, CDR2 YYEEEE. In nucleotides, the CDR3 is TGTGCTAGCGAAAAGCGGGCATCCTGCAATGAGCAGTTCTTC. It encodes CASEKRASCNEQFF.

This chain links TRBV5-1 with TRBJ2-5; TRBD2 matches 12 bases. Germline-derived CDR1 and CDR2 are SGHRS and YFSETQ. J gave up 5 bases and V 4 bases, and 6 bases lay outside the gene matches. CDR3 length: 15 amino acids. The CDR3 coding sequence is TGCGCCAGCAGCCAACTAGCGGGGGGTTCTGAGACCCAGTACTTC. This sequence encodes CASSQLAGGSETQYF.

The V and J genes are TRBV5-1 and TRBJ1-1, with a tentative D call TRBD1 (5 bases). The CDR3 extends over 16 amino acids. The V end was cut by 1 base, the J end by 1 base, with 14 bases between. Germline values: CDR1 SGHRS, CDR2 YFSETQ. CDR3 residues: CASSLSYAGKNTEAFF. The CDR3 DNA is TGCGCCAGCAGCTTGTCGTATGCAGGGAAGAACACTGAAGCTTTCTTT.

The V call is TRBV4-2, the J call TRBJ2-7; TRBD1 matches 8 bases. Per germline, CDR1 LGHNA and CDR2 YNFKEQ. This CDR3 comprises 17 residues. The junction had 16 bases not matched to a gene; V was cut back by 3 bases and J by 6 bases. Here the CDR3 reads CASSQDLQGAVSPEQYF. DNA for the CDR3: TGTGCCAGCAGCCAGGACCTCCAGGGGGCGGTATCACCCGAGCAGTACTTC.

The rearrangement links TRBV12-5 to TRBJ1-5; D ambiguous. The CDR3 consists of 20 residues. With 0 bases removed from V and 2 bases from J, the gap between germline ends came to 23 bases. CDR1 is LGHNT, CDR2 FRNRAP, per germline. The CDR3 DNA sequence: TGTGCTAGTGGTTTGGTACTCGGCCCAAACCCCGGGGTTCGCAATCAGCCCCAGCATTTT. Translated, it gives CASGLVLGPNPGVRNQPQHF.

The DNA for the CDR3 is TGTGCCAGCTCACCACAGGGGGCGGGCGAGCAGTACTTC. It yields the protein CASSPQGAGEQYF. The chain uses TRBV18 and TRBJ2-7, with 7 bases aligning to TRBD1. Germline values: CDR1 KGHSH, CDR2 LQKENI. The CDR3 is 13 residues long. Trimming removed 1 base from V and 6 bases from J; junction bases left unmatched: 3.